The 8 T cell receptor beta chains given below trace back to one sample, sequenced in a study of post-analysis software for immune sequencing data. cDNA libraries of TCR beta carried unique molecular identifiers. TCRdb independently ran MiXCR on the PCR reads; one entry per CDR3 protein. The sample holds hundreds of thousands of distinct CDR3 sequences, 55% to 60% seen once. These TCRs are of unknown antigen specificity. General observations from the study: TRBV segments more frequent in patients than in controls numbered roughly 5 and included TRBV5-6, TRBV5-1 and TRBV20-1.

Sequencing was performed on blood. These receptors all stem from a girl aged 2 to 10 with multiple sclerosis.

In DNA form, the CDR3 reads TGTGCCAGCAGTCCCACCCTGGGACTGTCAGTCTCCTACAATGAGCAGTTCTTC. Amino acid sequence: CASSPTLGLSVSYNEQFF. The rearrangement links TRBV27 to TRBJ2-1; D is perhaps TRBD2 (6 bases). The CDR3 runs to 18 residues. Germline V gene lookup returns CDR1 MNHEY and CDR2 SMNVEV (reference sequence). The ends were cut back, 5 bases at V and 0 bases at J, with 20 bases in the middle.

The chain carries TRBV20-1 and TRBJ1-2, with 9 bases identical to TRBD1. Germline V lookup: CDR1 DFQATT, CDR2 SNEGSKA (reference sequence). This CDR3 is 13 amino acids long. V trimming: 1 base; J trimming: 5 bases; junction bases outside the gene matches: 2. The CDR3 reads CSARAGTGYGYTF. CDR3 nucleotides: TGCAGTGCTAGAGCCGGGACAGGGTATGGCTACACCTTC.

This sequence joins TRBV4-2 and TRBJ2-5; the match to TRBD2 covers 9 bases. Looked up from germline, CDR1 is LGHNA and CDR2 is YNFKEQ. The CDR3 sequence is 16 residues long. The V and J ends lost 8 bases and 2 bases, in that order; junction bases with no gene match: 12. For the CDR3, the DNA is TGTGCCAGCCGCCCGGGACTAGCACCAACACAAGAGACCCAGTACTTC. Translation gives CASRPGLAPTQETQYF.

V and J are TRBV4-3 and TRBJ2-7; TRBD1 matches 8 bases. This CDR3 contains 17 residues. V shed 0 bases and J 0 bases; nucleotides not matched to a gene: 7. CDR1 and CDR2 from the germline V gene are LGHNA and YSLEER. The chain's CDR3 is CASSQDLVGQGSYEQYF. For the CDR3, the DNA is TGCGCCAGCAGCCAAGATTTGGTAGGACAGGGCTCCTACGAGCAGTACTTC.

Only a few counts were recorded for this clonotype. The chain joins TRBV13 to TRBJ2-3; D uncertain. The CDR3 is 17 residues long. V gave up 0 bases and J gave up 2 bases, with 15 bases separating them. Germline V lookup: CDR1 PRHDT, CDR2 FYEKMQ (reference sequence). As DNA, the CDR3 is TGTGCCAGCAGCTTAGGGGTCCGTGGTCTCGCCACAGATACGCAGTATTTT. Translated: CASSLGVRGLATDTQYF. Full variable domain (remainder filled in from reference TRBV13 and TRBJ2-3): AAGVIQSPRHLIKEKRETATLKCYPIPRHDTVYWYQQGPGQDPQFLISFYEKMQSDKGSIPDRFSAQQFSDYHSELNMSSLELGDSALYFCASSLGVRGLATDTQYFGPGTRLTVL.

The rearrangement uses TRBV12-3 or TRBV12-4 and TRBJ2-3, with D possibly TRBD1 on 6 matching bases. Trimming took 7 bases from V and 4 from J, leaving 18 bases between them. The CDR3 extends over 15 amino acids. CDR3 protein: CASTLSRGLSDTQYF. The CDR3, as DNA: TGTGCCAGCACCTTAAGCAGGGGTCTGTCAGATACGCAGTATTTT.

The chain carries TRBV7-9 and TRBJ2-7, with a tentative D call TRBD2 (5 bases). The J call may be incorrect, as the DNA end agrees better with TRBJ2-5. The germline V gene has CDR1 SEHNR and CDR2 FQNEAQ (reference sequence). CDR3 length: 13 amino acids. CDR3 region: CASSLHEGGTQYF. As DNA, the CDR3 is TGTGCCAGCAGCTTACACGAGGGTGGGACCCAGTACTTC.

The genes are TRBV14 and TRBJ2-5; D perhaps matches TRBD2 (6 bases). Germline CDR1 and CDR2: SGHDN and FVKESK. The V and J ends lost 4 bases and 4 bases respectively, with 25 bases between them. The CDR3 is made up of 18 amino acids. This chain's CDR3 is CASSRRDSSHYFGETQYF. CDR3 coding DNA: TGTGCCAGCAGCCGAAGGGACTCCTCACACTACTTTGGAGAGACCCAGTACTTC.